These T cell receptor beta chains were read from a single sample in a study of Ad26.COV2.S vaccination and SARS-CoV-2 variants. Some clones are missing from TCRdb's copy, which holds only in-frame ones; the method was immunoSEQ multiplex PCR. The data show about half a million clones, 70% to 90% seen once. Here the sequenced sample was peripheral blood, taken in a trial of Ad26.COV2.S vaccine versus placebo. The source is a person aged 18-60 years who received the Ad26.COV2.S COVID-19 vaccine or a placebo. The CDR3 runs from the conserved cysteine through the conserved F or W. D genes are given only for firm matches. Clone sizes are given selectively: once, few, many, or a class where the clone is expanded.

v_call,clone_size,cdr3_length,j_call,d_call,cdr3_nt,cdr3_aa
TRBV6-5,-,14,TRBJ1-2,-,TGTGCCAGCAGTTACTCGAGCAGGGTCTATGGCTACACCTTC,CASSYSSRVYGYTF
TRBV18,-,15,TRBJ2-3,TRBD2,TGTGCCACCAAGGGACTAGCGGGGGGCACAGATACGCAGTATTTT,CATKGLAGGTDTQYF
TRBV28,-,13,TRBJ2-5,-,TGTGCCAGCAGAAAAGGGGAAGTGGAGACCCAGTACTTC,CASRKGEVETQYF
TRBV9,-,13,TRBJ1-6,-,TGTGCCAGCAGCGTAACGTGGGATTCACCCCTCCACTTT,CASSVTWDSPLHF
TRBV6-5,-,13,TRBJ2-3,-,TGTGCCAGCAGTTACTCGAAGCGAGATACGCAGTATTTT,CASSYSKRDTQYF
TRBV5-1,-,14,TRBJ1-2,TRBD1,TGCGCCAGCAGCCCCTGGGACAGGCTCGATGGCTACACCTTC,CASSPWDRLDGYTF
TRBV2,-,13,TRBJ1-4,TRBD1,TGTGCCAGCAGTGATGGGACAGCTGAAAAACTGTTTTTT,CASSDGTAEKLFF
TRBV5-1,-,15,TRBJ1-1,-,TGCGCCAGCAGCTTGGCCCCAACCCTGAACACTGAAGCTTTCTTT,CASSLAPTLNTEAFF
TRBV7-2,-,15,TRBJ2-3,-,TGTGCCAGCAGCTTAGTTTTGATGAACACAGATACGCAGTATTTT,CASSLVLMNTDTQYF
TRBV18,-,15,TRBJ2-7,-,TGTGCCAGCTCACCCGGAGGGTCTTTGTCCTACGAGCAGTACTTC,CASSPGGSLSYEQYF
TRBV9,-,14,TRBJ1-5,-,TGTGCCAGCAGCCCCGACCCCCGGAACCAGCCCCAGCATTTT,CASSPDPRNQPQHF
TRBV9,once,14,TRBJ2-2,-,TGTGCCAGCAGCGTAACAGGGATCGGCGGGGAGCTGTTTTTT,CASSVTGIGGELFF
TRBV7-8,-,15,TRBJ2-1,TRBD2,TGTGCCAGCAGCCCGAATAGCGGGAGAGGGGGTGAGCAGTTCTTC,CASSPNSGRGGEQFF
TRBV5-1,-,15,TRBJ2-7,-,TGCGCCAGCAGCAGGTGGGGGGAACCATCCTACGAGCAGTACTTC,CASSRWGEPSYEQYF
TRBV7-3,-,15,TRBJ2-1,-,TGTGCCAGCAGCTTAGAAAGGGGGGCTAAGAATGAGCAGTTCTTC,CASSLERGAKNEQFF
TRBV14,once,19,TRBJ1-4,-,TGTGCCAGCAGCCAAGTCAGGATAGACAGCCGGGCAACTAATGAAAAACTGTTTTTT,CASSQVRIDSRATNEKLFF
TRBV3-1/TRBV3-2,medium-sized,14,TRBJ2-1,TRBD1,TGTGCCAGCAGCCAAGGAGACAGGGGCCATGAGCAGTTCTTC,CASSQGDRGHEQFF
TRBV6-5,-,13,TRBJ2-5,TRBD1,TGTGCCAGCAGACAGGGGGCGCGAGAGACCCAGTACTTC,CASRQGARETQYF
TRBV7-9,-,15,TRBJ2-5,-,TGTGCCAGCAGCTTAGTTTTGGGGGGCCAAGAGACCCAGTACTTC,CASSLVLGGQETQYF
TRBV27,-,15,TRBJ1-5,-,TGTGCCAGCAGTTTATCGGGATATAGCAATCAGCCCCAGCATTTT,CASSLSGYSNQPQHF
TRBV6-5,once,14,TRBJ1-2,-,TGTGCCAGCAGTTATAATGAGCGGTCCTATGGCTACACCTTC,CASSYNERSYGYTF
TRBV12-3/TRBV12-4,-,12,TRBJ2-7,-,TGTGCCAGCAGTATTTCAGACTACGAGCAGTACTTC,CASSISDYEQYF
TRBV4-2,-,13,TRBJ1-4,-,TGTGCCAGCAGCCAAGATTTTGCTGAAAAACTGTTTTTT,CASSQDFAEKLFF
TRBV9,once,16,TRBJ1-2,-,TGTGCCAGCAGCTTATCCCAAGACGGTCTTAACTATGGCTACACCTTC,CASSLSQDGLNYGYTF
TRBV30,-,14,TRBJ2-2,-,TGTGCCTGGAGCTCTTGGGGGGGCATCGGGGAGCTGTTTTTT,CAWSSWGGIGELFF
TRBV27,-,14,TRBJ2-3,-,TGTGCCAGCAGCCTCTGGAGGGTGGGAGATACGCAGTATTTT,CASSLWRVGDTQYF
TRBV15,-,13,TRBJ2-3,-,TGTGCCACCAGCAGAGGATCCACAGATACGCAGTATTTT,CATSRGSTDTQYF
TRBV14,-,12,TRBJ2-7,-,TGTGCCAGCAGCCAAGATACCAACGAGCAGTACTTC,CASSQDTNEQYF
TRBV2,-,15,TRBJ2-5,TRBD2,TGTGCCAGCAGTGTGCTAGCGGGGGGAGGTGAGACCCAGTACTTC,CASSVLAGGGETQYF
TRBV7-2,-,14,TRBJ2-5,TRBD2,TGTGCCAGCAGCCCCGCGCGGGGGTGGGAGACCCAGTACTTC,CASSPARGWETQYF
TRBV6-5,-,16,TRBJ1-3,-,TGTGCCAGCAGTTACTCGACTCAGAGCTCTGGAAACACCATATATTTT,CASSYSTQSSGNTIYF
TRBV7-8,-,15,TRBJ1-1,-,TGTGCCAGCAGCTTAGTAGTTGGGGAAATCACTGAAGCTTTCTTT,CASSLVVGEITEAFF
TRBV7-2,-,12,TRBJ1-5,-,TGTGCCAGCAGCTCAAACAATCAGCCCCAGCATTTT,CASSSNNQPQHF
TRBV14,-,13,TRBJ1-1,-,TGTGCCAGCAGTGGTTTTGGGAACACTGAAGCTTTCTTT,CASSGFGNTEAFF
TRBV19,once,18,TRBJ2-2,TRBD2,TGTGCCAGTAGTATGGGACTAGCGGGGGGGCGTATCACCGGGGAGCTGTTTTTT,CASSMGLAGGRITGELFF
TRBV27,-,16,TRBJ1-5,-,TGTGCCAGCAGTCCGACACCGGTCGGGTACGGTCAGCCCCAGCATTTT,CASSPTPVGYGQPQHF
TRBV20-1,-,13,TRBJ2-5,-,TGCAGTGCAAGTCCTAGGGGGGGAGAGACCCAGTACTTC,CSASPRGGETQYF
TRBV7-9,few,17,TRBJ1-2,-,TGTGCCAGCAGCTTAGCGGTAGGGCAGGCCGGAAGGGGTGGCTACACCTTC,CASSLAVGQAGRGGYTF
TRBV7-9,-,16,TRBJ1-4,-,TGTGCCAGCAGCTTGGGATTACAGGGTTGGGATGAAAAACTGTTTTTT,CASSLGLQGWDEKLFF
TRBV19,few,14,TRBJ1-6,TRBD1,TGTGCCAGTAGTTCAAGACAGGGAGATTCACCCCTCCACTTT,CASSSRQGDSPLHF
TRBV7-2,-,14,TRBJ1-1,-,TGTGCCAGCAGTCCAGGACAGAGTCGGGGAGAAGCTTTCTTT,CASSPGQSRGEAFF
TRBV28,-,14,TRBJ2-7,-,TGTGCCAGCAGTCGCCCCCGGTCGGGGTTCGAGCAGTACTTC,CASSRPRSGFEQYF
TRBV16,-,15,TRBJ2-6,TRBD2,TGTGCCAGCAGCCGCCGGGGGGCTGGGGCCAACGTCCTGACTTTC,CASSRRGAGANVLTF
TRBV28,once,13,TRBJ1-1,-,TGTGCCAGCTTAGCTACAGTTCCGGGGGAAGCTTTCTTT,CASLATVPGEAFF
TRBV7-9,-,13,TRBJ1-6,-,TGTGCCAGCACAGCAGGTTATAATTCACCCCTCCACTTT,CASTAGYNSPLHF
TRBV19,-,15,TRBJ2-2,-,TGTGCCAGTAGTATTAGAAGTCGAAGCACCGGGGAGCTGTTTTTT,CASSIRSRSTGELFF
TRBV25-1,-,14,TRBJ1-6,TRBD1,TGTGCCAGCAAACGACAGGGGAGTAATTCACCCCTCCACTTT,CASKRQGSNSPLHF
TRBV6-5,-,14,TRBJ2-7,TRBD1,TGTGCCAGCAGAGGGGGACAGGGGAACTACGAGCAGTACTTC,CASRGGQGNYEQYF
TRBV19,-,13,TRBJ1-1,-,TGTGCCAGTAGTATTGGCAGAAGCACTGAAGCTTTCTTT,CASSIGRSTEAFF
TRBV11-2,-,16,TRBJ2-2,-,TGTGCCAGCAGCTTAGCGGGGGCCTCGAACACCGGGGAGCTGTTTTTT,CASSLAGASNTGELFF
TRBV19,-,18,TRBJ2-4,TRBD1,TGTGCCAGTAGTAACGTAGGGGGCCATGGGGGTGTTGACAACATTCAGTACTTC,CASSNVGGHGGVDNIQYF
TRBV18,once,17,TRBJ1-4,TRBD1,TGTGCCAGCTCTCCCACAACTCCGACAGGGTTAGGCGAAAAACTGTTTTTT,CASSPTTPTGLGEKLFF
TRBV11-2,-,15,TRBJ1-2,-,TGTGCCAGCAGGACAAGGGGGGGCGCGGGATATGGCTACACCTTC,CASRTRGGAGYGYTF
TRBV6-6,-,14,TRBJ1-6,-,TGTGCCAGCAGCCGACAGGACTATAATTCACCCCTCCACTTT,CASSRQDYNSPLHF
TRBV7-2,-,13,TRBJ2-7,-,TGTGCCAGCAGCTTAGGGAGAGCCTACGAGCAGTACTTC,CASSLGRAYEQYF
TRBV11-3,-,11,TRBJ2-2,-,TGTGCCAGCCGGGGCACCGGGGAGCTGTTTTTT,CASRGTGELFF
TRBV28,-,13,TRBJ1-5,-,TGTGCCAGCAGTTTATCTACCGTGCAGCCCCAGCATTTT,CASSLSTVQPQHF
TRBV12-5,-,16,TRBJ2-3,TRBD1,TGTGCTAGTGGTTTGTCACGACAGGGAGACACAGATACGCAGTATTTT,CASGLSRQGDTDTQYF